A single sample is the source of the 26 T cell receptor beta chains below, sequenced in a study of cytomegalovirus exposure and HLA in healthy donors. This PCR relied on a set of 60 Vbeta primers and 13 Jbeta primers. Generated by immunoSEQ multiplex PCR, the TCRdb table keeps only in-frame clones and is missing some. Of around 200,000 clones in the sample, roughly 70% were seen once. Source material: PBMCs. Receptors were obtained from a man aged 40-49 years in good health and CMV-seropositive.

The gene calls are TRBV27 and TRBJ1-2; D may be TRBD1 (5 bases). Germline V lookup: CDR1 MNHEY, CDR2 SMNVEV (reference sequence). V was clipped by 6 bases and J by 4 bases, with 18 bases between them. This CDR3 contains 15 residues. The CDR3: CASSPRTGEVYGYTF. CDR3 in DNA: TGTGCCAGCAGCCCAAGAACGGGGGAGGTCTATGGCTACACCTTC.

This clone was observed once. The rearrangement joins TRBV11-2 to TRBJ2-1; D perhaps matches TRBD2 (7 bases). The V gene lost 5 bases and the J gene lost 2 bases, with 16 bases spanning the gap. Germline lookup yields CDR1 SGHAT and CDR2 FQNNGV. The CDR3 totals 16 residues. This CDR3 reads CASSLRGGTTYNEQFF. For the CDR3, the DNA is TGTGCCAGCAGCCTAAGGGGGGGGACGACCTACAATGAGCAGTTCTTC. Supplemented by reference TRBV11-2 and TRBJ2-1, the full variable domain reads EAGVAQSPRYKIIEKRQSVAFWCNPISGHATLYWYQQILGQGPKLLIQFQNNGVVDDSQLPKDRFSAERLKGVDSTLKIQPAKLEDSAVYLCASSLRGGTTYNEQFFGPGTRLTVL.

CDR3 region: CASSLTSGGASVHEQYF. The DNA of the CDR3 is TGTGCCAGCAGCCTTACTAGCGGGGGGGCGAGCGTACACGAGCAGTACTTC. The V gene is TRBV7-2, the J gene TRBJ2-7, with 13 bases matching TRBD2. This CDR3 has 17 amino acids. The trim removed 5 bases at V and 5 bases at J, leaving 12 bases unmatched. The germline gives CDR1 SGHTA, CDR2 FQGNSA.

The CDR3 bases are TGTGCCAGCAGCTCGGGACTTCTCACAGATACGCAGTATTTT. This translates into CASSSGLLTDTQYF. The chain joins TRBV7-9 to TRBJ2-3, with D tentatively TRBD2 (6 bases). V lost 4 bases and J lost 2, with 10 bases in between. The CDR3 contains 14 residues. The germline V gene has CDR1 SEHNR and CDR2 FQNEAQ (reference sequence).

The chain carries TRBV10-1 and TRBJ1-2; D gene unclear. The length of the CDR3 is 12 residues. V gave up 7 bases and J gave up 8 bases, with 14 bases separating them. Germline loops: CDR1 WNHNN, CDR2 SYGVQD (reference sequence). In DNA, the CDR3 is TGCGCCAGCATTATAAGAGGTCAGGGCTACACCTTC. Translation gives CASIIRGQGYTF.

The V call is TRBV6-1, the J call TRBJ2-5; maybe TRBD1 (7 bases). The CDR3 runs to 15 residues. The germline gives CDR1 MNHNS, CDR2 SASEGT. Between the trimmed V and J ends, which lost 5 bases and 1 base, there was a span of 14 bases. DNA for the CDR3: TGTGCCAGCAGTCCCAGTCAGGGGGGCCAAGAGACCCAGTACTTC. Protein sequence: CASSPSQGGQETQYF.

The genes are TRBV29-1 and TRBJ1-4, with 9 bases lining up with TRBD1. The CDR3 consists of 14 residues. The junction had 5 bases not matched to a gene; V was cut back by 2 bases and J by 7 bases. Germline V gene lookup returns CDR1 SQVTM and CDR2 ANQGSEA. CDR3 protein: CSVEKDRGGEKLFF. Here the CDR3 DNA reads TGCAGCGTTGAAAAGGACAGGGGCGGTGAAAAACTGTTTTTT.

The chain combines TRBV21-1 with TRBJ1-6; the tabulated D call, TRBD1, remains unverified against the DNA. TRBV21-1 is recorded as a pseudogene. The CDR3 consists of 17 residues. DNA of the CDR3: TGTGCCAGCAGCAATACGCCAGGGGGCACCTATAATTCACCCCTCCACTTT. Amino acid sequence: CASSNTPGGTYNSPLHF.

This clone occurred a few times. The chain employs TRBV27 and TRBJ1-1; D not resolved. Trimming took 3 bases from V and 2 from J, leaving 10 bases between them. Germline V gives CDR1 MNHEY, CDR2 SMNVEV (reference sequence). The CDR3 runs 14 residues. CDR3 in amino acids: CASSFSAVNTEAFF. DNA of the CDR3: TGTGCCAGCAGTTTTAGTGCGGTAAACACTGAAGCTTTCTTT.

The CDR3 spells CASSRQPTYEQYF. DNA of the CDR3: TGTGCCAGCAGCCGACAGCCTACCTACGAGCAGTACTTC. The V gene is TRBV6-5, the J gene TRBJ2-7, with D maybe TRBD1 (5 bases). This CDR3 region has 13 residues. Trimming left V 6 bases short and J 2 bases short, with 11 bases between. Germline CDR1 and CDR2: MNHEY and SVGAGI.

This clone has more than one count but fewer than ten. This chain links TRBV7-2 with TRBJ2-1; D perhaps matches TRBD2 (5 bases). The germline V gene has CDR1 SGHTA and CDR2 FQGNSA. Trimming pared 3 bases from V and 5 bases from J, leaving 14 bases between. The CDR3 has 15 residues. CDR3 bases: TGTGCCAGCAGCTTGAAGAAAGCGGTCAACAATGAGCAGTTCTTC. It encodes CASSLKKAVNNEQFF.

V gene TRBV5-6 combines with J gene TRBJ1-2, with D possibly matching TRBD1 (5 bases). V was clipped by 0 bases and J by 4 bases, with 7 bases between them. The CDR3 totals 13 residues. CDR1 is SGHDT, CDR2 YYEEEE, per germline. The CDR3 region has the DNA TGTGCCAGCAGCTTGGGACAGACCTATGGCTACACCTTC. This sequence encodes CASSLGQTYGYTF.

The chain carries TRBV9 and TRBJ2-7, with 7 positions matching TRBD2. This CDR3 comprises 16 residues. Germline loops: CDR1 SGDLS, CDR2 YYNGEE. V shed 4 bases, J shed 2 bases, and the junction held 12 bases outside the gene matches. CDR3 residues: CASSPSWSGATYEQYF. Here the CDR3 DNA reads TGTGCCAGCAGCCCCTCGTGGAGCGGGGCAACCTACGAGCAGTACTTC.

The count of this clone is one. The gene calls are TRBV6-5 and TRBJ2-5; D is unclear. CDR1 and CDR2 (germline): MNHEY, SVGAGI. The germline V and J ends were trimmed by 6 bases and 5 bases, with 7 bases remaining between them. This CDR3 contains 11 residues. CDR3 in DNA: TGTGCCAGCAGGAGGTACGAGACCCAGTACTTC. It specifies CASRRYETQYF.

The rearrangement links TRBV10-3 to TRBJ1-2; tentatively, D is TRBD1 (5 bases). CDR3 size: 13 residues. Germline CDR1 is ENHRY and CDR2 is SYGVKD. Trimming took 3 bases from V and 4 from J, leaving 9 bases between them. The CDR3 DNA reads as TGTGCCATCAGTGAAGACAGACGCTATGGCTACACCTTC. Its protein is CAISEDRRYGYTF.

The chain couples TRBV7-8 to TRBJ2-5; a possible D gene is TRBD1 (6 bases). The germline CDR1 and CDR2 sequences are SGHVS and FQNEAQ. The CDR3 is made up of 15 amino acids. The V end lost 5 bases, the J end lost 5 bases, and 18 bases lay between the germline ends. The CDR3 DNA follows: TGTGCCAGCAGCCTGCGGACTGGTAGGGGGGAGACCCAGTACTTC. Translated: CASSLRTGRGETQYF.

As to this clone: One end of the junction does not line up with germline, which may come from a read error. The V call is TRBV5-4, the J call TRBJ2-1; TRBD2 is a possible D gene (7 bases). The length of the CDR3 is 15 residues. Germline CDR1 SGHNT, CDR2 YYREEE (reference sequence). The CDR3 DNA follows: TGTGCCAGCAGCTTGGACCGGGGGGCGGGTAATGAGCAGCTCTTC. Amino acid sequence: CASSLDRGAGNEQLF.

This clone came up once. V usage is TRBV19 and J usage is TRBJ2-7; tentatively, D is TRBD2 (7 bases). CDR3 length equals 16 residues. Germline values: CDR1 LNHDA, CDR2 SQIVND (reference sequence). The V and J ends lost 3 bases and 2 bases respectively, with 17 bases between them. CDR3 nucleotides: TGTGCCAGTAGTATGAGGCGGGGGCAGCCCCCCTACGAGCAGTACTTC. Translation gives CASSMRRGQPPYEQYF.

The chain links TRBV18 to TRBJ1-2; TRBD1 is a possible D gene (5 bases). The CDR3 runs 15 residues. Germline V CDR1 and CDR2: KGHSH, LQKENI. V shed 6 bases and J shed 3 bases, with 17 bases lying between them. The CDR3 region is CASSPNRDSYYGYTF. The CDR3 bases are TGTGCCAGCTCGCCAAACCGGGACTCCTACTATGGCTACACCTTC.

This chain joins TRBV19 and TRBJ2-1, with 16 bases lining up with TRBD2. The CDR3 contains 17 residues. J was trimmed by 9 bases and V by 6 bases; bases with no gene match: 11. Germline V lookup: CDR1 LNHDA, CDR2 SQIVND (reference sequence). CDR3 sequence: CASRPGLAGGRFGEQFF. Here the CDR3 DNA reads TGTGCCAGTAGACCGGGACTAGCGGGGGGGCGGTTCGGTGAGCAGTTCTTC. The full variable domain, completed using reference TRBV19 and TRBJ2-1, is DGGITQSPKYLFRKEGQNVTLSCEQNLNHDAMYWYRQDPGQGLRLIYYSQIVNDFQKGDIAEGYSVSREKKESFPLTVTSAQKNPTAFYLCASRPGLAGGRFGEQFFGPGTRLTVL.

This chain uses TRBV28 with TRBJ2-1; 8 positions match TRBD2. This CDR3 spans 15 amino acids. The ends lost 3 bases at V and 5 bases at J; junction bases unmatched: 6. Germline V gene data show CDR1 as MDHEN and CDR2 as SYDVKM. CDR3 in DNA: TGTGCCAGCAGTTTGATACTAGCGGTAAACAATGAGCAGTTCTTC. Protein product: CASSLILAVNNEQFF.

This clone was recorded once. The genes are TRBV7-8 and TRBJ2-3; TRBD2 agrees at 7 bases. With V trimmed by 2 bases and J by 1 base, 6 bases remained unmatched. The germline CDR1 and CDR2 sequences are SGHVS and FQNEAQ. This CDR3 has 16 amino acids. The CDR3: CASSLRPGGRTDTQYF. CDR3 coding DNA: TGTGCCAGCAGCTTAAGACCGGGGGGACGCACAGATACGCAGTATTTT.

This clone was observed a handful of times. The V gene is TRBV6-1, the J gene TRBJ1-3, with TRBD1 matching 7 bases. Germline V gives CDR1 MNHNS, CDR2 SASEGT. Trimming at V came to 3 bases and at J to 2 bases, leaving 7 bases not matched to a gene. CDR3 length equals 16 residues. CDR3 sequence reads: CASSEVPTGAGNTIYF. The CDR3 coding sequence is TGTGCCAGCAGTGAGGTCCCCACAGGGGCTGGAAACACCATATATTTT.

This chain uses TRBV7-7 with TRBJ2-1; D possibly corresponds to TRBD1 (5 bases). The germline V and J ends were trimmed by 3 bases and 4 bases, with 7 bases remaining between them. This CDR3 has 13 residues. Germline CDR1 SSHAT, CDR2 FNYEAQ (reference sequence). The CDR3 loop is CASSFRDYNEQFF. The CDR3 DNA is TGTGCCAGCAGCTTCAGGGATTACAATGAGCAGTTCTTC.

The chain joins TRBV27 to TRBJ2-6; D gene unclear. This CDR3 is 13 amino acids long. Germline V gene sequence: CDR1 MNHEY, CDR2 SMNVEV (reference sequence). Trimming left V 8 bases short and J 0 bases short, with 5 bases between. The CDR3 nucleotides are TGTGCCAGCCTTAACTCTGGGGCCAACGTCCTGACTTTC. Translation: CASLNSGANVLTF.

The chain combines TRBV10-3 with TRBJ2-1; 11 bases align to TRBD2. Germline lookup yields CDR1 ENHRY and CDR2 SYGVKD. CDR3 length: 15 residues. Trimming removed 10 bases from V and 7 bases from J; junction bases left unmatched: 12. CDR3 protein: CATRNPGTSGNEQFF. The CDR3 DNA follows: TGTGCCACAAGGAACCCCGGGACTAGCGGAAATGAGCAGTTCTTC.